These T cell receptor beta chains were read from a single sample in a study of blood T cells in healthy people across ages. TCRdb itself ran the 5' RACE reads through MiXCR, one entry per CDR3 protein. The table has about 1.1 million distinct CDR3 sequences, around two fifths seen once. Sequencing used blood. The receptors derive from a young man in good health. Each CDR3 is given with its conserved first and last residue. Fields, in order: D gene, V gene, clone size, J gene, CDR3 DNA, CDR3 protein. D genes are given only for firm matches. Expanded clones get a size class; other rows say once, few or many, or leave the size out.

d_call: NA
v_call: TRBV12-3/TRBV12-4
clone_size: NA
j_call: TRBJ1-1
cdr3_nt: TGTGCCAGCAGTTTAGGAGAACGAAGAGACGCTGAGGCTTTCTTT
cdr3_aa: CASSLGERRDAEAFF

d_call: NA
v_call: TRBV20-1
clone_size: NA
j_call: TRBJ2-7
cdr3_nt: TGCAGTGCTAGCCAAGCCCTAGCGCCATACGAGCAGTACTTC
cdr3_aa: CSASQALAPYEQYF

d_call: NA
v_call: TRBV2
clone_size: few
j_call: TRBJ1-2
cdr3_nt: TGTGCCAGCAGTGAAGAATGGGGGGGCTACACCTTC
cdr3_aa: CASSEEWGGYTF

d_call: NA
v_call: TRBV11-2
clone_size: NA
j_call: TRBJ1-2
cdr3_nt: TGTGCCAGCAGCTTAGCAGGCAGATCTAACTATGGCTACACCTTC
cdr3_aa: CASSLAGRSNYGYTF

d_call: NA
v_call: TRBV29-1
clone_size: NA
j_call: TRBJ1-2
cdr3_nt: TGCAGCGTTGAAGGCCAGGGACACTCCTATGGCTACACCTTC
cdr3_aa: CSVEGQGHSYGYTF

d_call: TRBD1
v_call: TRBV10-3
clone_size: NA
j_call: TRBJ1-1
cdr3_nt: TGTGCCATCAGTGAGTCTAAGGGACAGGGGGGAACTGAAGCTTTCTTT
cdr3_aa: CAISESKGQGGTEAFF

d_call: NA
v_call: TRBV5-1
clone_size: few
j_call: TRBJ2-6
cdr3_nt: TGCGCCAGCAGCACGGGGTACTCTGGGGCCAACGTCCTGACTTTC
cdr3_aa: CASSTGYSGANVLTF

d_call: NA
v_call: TRBV27
clone_size: few
j_call: TRBJ2-7
cdr3_nt: TGTGCCAGCAGCAGAGGGGCGACCTCCTACGAGCAGTACTTC
cdr3_aa: CASSRGATSYEQYF

d_call: NA
v_call: TRBV6-2/TRBV6-3
clone_size: few
j_call: TRBJ1-5
cdr3_nt: TGTGCCAGCAGCCCCCTCTGGAGCGGACATAACGAGCAGCCCCAGCATTTT
cdr3_aa: CASSPLWSGHNEQPQHF

d_call: NA
v_call: TRBV12-3/TRBV12-4
clone_size: NA
j_call: TRBJ2-1
cdr3_nt: TGTGCCAGCAGTCCCTCCGGGAGAACCAACTACAATGGGCAGTTCTTC
cdr3_aa: CASSPSGRTNYNGQFF

d_call: NA
v_call: TRBV25-1
clone_size: NA
j_call: TRBJ1-2
cdr3_nt: TGTGCCAGCAGTGAAGGCGCATACTATGGCTACGCCTTC
cdr3_aa: CASSEGAYYGYAF

d_call: NA
v_call: TRBV12-3/TRBV12-4
clone_size: NA
j_call: TRBJ2-7
cdr3_nt: TGTGCCAGCAGCGGTCCCAATAGTGGAGCAGACGAGCAGTACTTC
cdr3_aa: CASSGPNSGADEQYF

d_call: NA
v_call: TRBV12-3/TRBV12-4
clone_size: NA
j_call: TRBJ1-2
cdr3_nt: TGTGCCAGCAGTTTGAGCGAGGGGAACTATGGCTACACCTTC
cdr3_aa: CASSLSEGNYGYTF

d_call: NA
v_call: TRBV5-1
clone_size: few
j_call: TRBJ1-1
cdr3_nt: TGCGCCAGCAGCGTGGCCTTTTGGGCTGAAGCTTTCTTT
cdr3_aa: CASSVAFWAEAFF

d_call: TRBD2
v_call: TRBV20-1
clone_size: NA
j_call: TRBJ2-7
cdr3_nt: TGCAGTGCAGTGGTAGCGGGCTATAGCGAGCAGTACTTC
cdr3_aa: CSAVVAGYSEQYF

d_call: NA
v_call: TRBV4-1
clone_size: NA
j_call: TRBJ2-2
cdr3_nt: TGCGCCAGCAGCCCCCAATTGACAGTCACGAACACCGGGGAGCTGTTTTTT
cdr3_aa: CASSPQLTVTNTGELFF

d_call: NA
v_call: TRBV7-9
clone_size: NA
j_call: TRBJ2-1
cdr3_nt: TGCGCCAGCAGCTTGGTCGGTAGCGGCAATGAGCAGTTCTTC
cdr3_aa: CASSLVGSGNEQFF

d_call: NA
v_call: TRBV15
clone_size: NA
j_call: TRBJ1-2
cdr3_nt: TGTGCCACCAGCTTGGGGCGAAACTATGGCTACACCTTC
cdr3_aa: CATSLGRNYGYTF

d_call: TRBD2
v_call: TRBV5-1
clone_size: NA
j_call: TRBJ2-3
cdr3_nt: TGCGCCAGCAGGCTAGCGGGGGGGCAGGATACGCAGTATTTT
cdr3_aa: CASRLAGGQDTQYF

d_call: TRBD1
v_call: TRBV15
clone_size: NA
j_call: TRBJ2-3
cdr3_nt: TGTGCCACCAGCAGAGGACAGGGCTTCACAGATACGCAGTATTTT
cdr3_aa: CATSRGQGFTDTQYF

d_call: NA
v_call: TRBV2
clone_size: NA
j_call: TRBJ2-5
cdr3_nt: TGTGCCAGCAGGGGGGCAGTTTCCCAAGAGACCCAGTACTTC
cdr3_aa: CASRGAVSQETQYF

d_call: TRBD1
v_call: TRBV5-5
clone_size: many
j_call: TRBJ1-2
cdr3_nt: TGTGCCAGTGAACCGGGACAGGCCTCTAACTATGGCTACACCTTC
cdr3_aa: CASEPGQASNYGYTF

d_call: NA
v_call: TRBV9
clone_size: NA
j_call: TRBJ2-1
cdr3_nt: TGTGCCAGCAGCGTAGCTGCGGCCACCTCCTACAATGAGCAGTTCTTC
cdr3_aa: CASSVAAATSYNEQFF

d_call: TRBD1
v_call: TRBV6-5
clone_size: NA
j_call: TRBJ1-2
cdr3_nt: TGTGCCAGCTGGACAGGGGGAAACTATGGCTACACCTTC
cdr3_aa: CASWTGGNYGYTF

d_call: NA
v_call: TRBV20-1
clone_size: NA
j_call: TRBJ1-5
cdr3_nt: TGCAGTGCTCCTTACGGGCTGGGCAATCAGCCCCAGCATTTT
cdr3_aa: CSAPYGLGNQPQHF

d_call: NA
v_call: TRBV7-3
clone_size: NA
j_call: TRBJ1-2
cdr3_nt: TGTGCCAGCAGCCCAGGTGGGGGAAAGGGCTACACCTTC
cdr3_aa: CASSPGGGKGYTF

d_call: NA
v_call: TRBV12-3/TRBV12-4
clone_size: few
j_call: TRBJ2-1
cdr3_nt: TGTGCCAGCAGTTTAGGCATTCGCAACAATGAGCAGTTCTTC
cdr3_aa: CASSLGIRNNEQFF

d_call: TRBD2
v_call: TRBV29-1
clone_size: NA
j_call: TRBJ2-5
cdr3_nt: TGCAGCGCTCCCGTTACCAAAATAGCGGGGGGCCTCCAAGAGACCCAGTACTTC
cdr3_aa: CSAPVTKIAGGLQETQYF

d_call: NA
v_call: TRBV7-2
clone_size: NA
j_call: TRBJ2-5
cdr3_nt: TGTGCCAGCAGCGAACGACAGTTTCAAGAGACCCAGTACTTC
cdr3_aa: CASSERQFQETQYF